The 15 T cell receptor beta chains reported below all come from one sample, sequenced in a study of shared clonotypes between healthy human individuals. Libraries were prepared by immunoSEQ multiplex PCR; TCRdb keeps only in-frame clonotypes and omits some of them. The sample holds 740,000 or so clones, around 73% seen once. The sequencing input was memory CD4+ T cells sorted from blood. Specified subset: CD45RA-negative fraction. The receptors come from a woman aged 25 to 39 in good health.

The chain recombines TRBV29-1 with TRBJ2-1, with no clear D. CDR1 and CDR2 (germline): SQVTM, ANQGSEA. The CDR3 totals 14 residues. Deletions cut 5 bases from V and 3 bases from J, with 14 bases between. The CDR3 spells CSVQGSWNYNEQFF. CDR3 nucleotides: TGCAGCGTTCAAGGGTCTTGGAACTACAATGAGCAGTTCTTC.

The chain carries TRBV7-2 and TRBJ2-1, with 8 nucleotides matching TRBD2. Trimming removed 2 bases from V and 8 bases from J; junction bases left unmatched: 5. Germline V lookup: CDR1 SGHTA, CDR2 FQGNSA. CDR3 length: 14 amino acids. The CDR3 loop is CASSLFLAGYEQFF. CDR3 DNA: TGTGCCAGCAGCTTATTTTTAGCGGGATATGAGCAGTTCTTC.

The chain combines TRBV28 with TRBJ1-2; D is unresolved. V lost 8 bases, J lost 0 bases, and 4 bases lay in between. This CDR3 contains 11 residues. The V gene's germline CDR1 is MDHEN and CDR2 SYDVKM. CDR3 nucleotides: TGTGCCAGCGTCTCTAACTATGGCTACACCTTC. Amino acids: CASVSNYGYTF.

V gene TRBV7-9 combines with J gene TRBJ2-1; 8 nucleotides match TRBD1. CDR1 and CDR2 (germline): SEHNR, FQNEAQ (reference sequence). The length of the CDR3 is 14 residues. Trimming took 5 bases from V and 7 from J; bases not matched to a gene: 7. For the CDR3, the DNA is TGTGCCAGCAGCGCCGGACAGGGTAGGAATGAGCAGTTCTTC. This sequence encodes CASSAGQGRNEQFF.

Only a few counts were recorded for this clone. The chain couples TRBV6-4 to TRBJ2-5; TRBD1 matches at 11 bases. Germline V gene sequence: CDR1 MRHNA, CDR2 SNTAGT. The CDR3 extends over 16 amino acids. J gave up 4 bases and V 6 bases, and 10 bases lay outside the gene matches. For the CDR3, the DNA is TGTGCCAGCAGAAGACTGGACAGGGGGCGCGGAGAGACCCAGTACTTC. It yields the protein CASRRLDRGRGETQYF.

V usage is TRBV2 and J usage is TRBJ2-7; D assignment may be TRBD1 or TRBD2 (5 bases each). The CDR3 is 15 residues long. V was trimmed by 5 bases and J by 0 bases, leaving 14 bases between them. The germline CDR1 and CDR2 sequences are SNHLY and FYNNEI. CDR3 nucleotides: TGTGCCAGCAGTTACCGGGACGCGAGCTCCTACGAGCAGTACTTC. This codes for CASSYRDASSYEQYF.

The chain links TRBV5-4 to TRBJ2-7; maybe TRBD1 (6 bases). Germline CDR1 and CDR2: SGHNT and YYREEE (reference sequence). The CDR3 covers 15 residues. The V end was cut by 3 bases, the J end by 1 base, with 14 bases between. The CDR3 loop reads CASSSPSGASYEQYF. The CDR3 bases are TGTGCCAGCAGCTCGCCCTCAGGGGCTTCCTACGAGCAGTACTTC. Full variable domain (remainder filled in from reference TRBV5-4 and TRBJ2-7): ETGVTQSPTHLIKTRGQQVTLRCSSQSGHNTVSWYQQALGQGPQFIFQYYREEENGRGNFPPRFSGLQFPNYSSELNVNALELDDSALYLCASSSPSGASYEQYFGPGTRLTVT.

This chain connects TRBV5-4 to TRBJ2-3, with 9 bases lining up with TRBD2. The CDR3 is made up of 14 amino acids. Germline lookup yields CDR1 SGHNT and CDR2 YYREEE (reference sequence). After removal of 0 bases from V and 6 bases from J, the junction contained 2 bases not matched to a gene. The CDR3 reads CASSLGGRGDTQYF. DNA for the CDR3: TGTGCCAGCAGCTTGGGCGGGAGGGGGGATACGCAGTATTTT.

This clone has just one count. The chain carries TRBV2 and TRBJ2-7; 8 bases match TRBD2. Germline-derived CDR1 and CDR2 are SNHLY and FYNNEI. The CDR3 contains 15 residues. V trimming: 2 bases; J trimming: 3 bases; junction bases outside the gene matches: 6. The CDR3 region has the DNA TGTGCCAGCAGTGAAACGGCTAGCGGGCGCTACGAGCAGTACTTC. Translating gives CASSETASGRYEQYF.

J is TRBJ2-1 and V is TRBV30, with a tentative D call TRBD1 (6 bases). The CDR3 contains 13 residues. Looked up from germline, CDR1 is GTSNPN and CDR2 is SVGIG (reference sequence). V lost 6 bases, J lost 1 base, and 10 bases lay in between. The CDR3 sequence is CACQGNSYNEQFF. Written as DNA, the CDR3 is TGTGCCTGTCAGGGGAATTCCTACAATGAGCAGTTCTTC.

The chain uses TRBV14 and TRBJ2-3; 14 bases align to TRBD2. V lost 1 base and J lost 4; bases outside the gene matches: 7. The CDR3 is 18 residues long. Germline assignment: CDR1 SGHDN and CDR2 FVKESK. The CDR3 DNA sequence: TGTGCCAGCAGCCAAGTCCTGGGACTAGCGGGAGAGGCAGATACGCAGTATTTT. Residues: CASSQVLGLAGEADTQYF. Based on the CDR3 plus reference TRBV14 and TRBJ2-3, the full variable domain is EAGVTQFPSHSVIEKGQTVTLRCDPISGHDNLYWYRRVMGKEIKFLLHFVKESKQDESGMPNNRFLAERTGGTYSTLKVQPAELEDSGVYFCASSQVLGLAGEADTQYFGPGTRLTVL.

The chain is built from TRBV23-1 and TRBJ1-3, with 7 bases aligning to TRBD1. TRBV23-1 is an open reading frame whose function is uncertain. The CDR3 is 19 residues long. V shed 6 bases, J shed 0 bases, and the junction held 17 bases outside the gene matches. CDR3 sequence: CASRQLRDRSPNSGNTIYF. The CDR3 region has the DNA TGCGCCAGCAGGCAGCTCCGGGACAGATCTCCCAACTCTGGAAACACCATATATTTT.

The V and J genes are TRBV28 and TRBJ2-5; 11 bases map to TRBD2. The trim removed 6 bases at V and 5 bases at J, leaving 11 bases unmatched. The V gene's germline CDR1 is MDHEN and CDR2 SYDVKM. The CDR3 is 16 amino acids. The CDR3 DNA sequence: TGTGCCAGCAGCCGCCGACTAGCGGGAAGTCGGGAGACCCAGTACTTC. Amino acid sequence: CASSRRLAGSRETQYF. The whole variable domain, filled in from reference TRBV28 and TRBJ2-5, reads DVKVTQSSRYLVKRTGEKVFLECVQDMDHENMFWYRQDPGLGLRLIYFSYDVKMKEKGDIPEGYSVSREKKERFSLILESASTNQTSMYLCASSRRLAGSRETQYFGPGTRLLVL.

This sequence joins TRBV11-2 and TRBJ2-7; 7 bases are shared with TRBD1. The germline CDR1 and CDR2 sequences are SGHAT and FQNNGV. CDR3 size: 14 residues. Unmatched junction bases numbered 3, after V lost 1 base and J lost 3 bases. CDR3 coding DNA: TGTGCCAGCAGCTTAGGTGCAGGGGGCTACGAGCAGTACTTC. Translated, it gives CASSLGAGGYEQYF.

The table lists this clone with a few counts. A read error is possible here, since a much larger clone lies one base away. V gene TRBV11-1 combines with J gene TRBJ1-5; D is undetermined. Trimming shortened V by 5 bases and J by 5 bases, and 10 bases separated the two germline ends. CDR1 and CDR2 from the germline V gene are SGHAT and FQDESV (reference sequence). The CDR3 has 13 residues. DNA for the CDR3: TGTGCCAGCAGCACCCAGCGGGATCAGCCCCAGCATTTT. Protein: CASSTQRDQPQHF. Combining the CDR3 with reference TRBV11-1 and TRBJ1-5 gives the whole variable domain EAEVAQSPRYKITEKSQAVAFWCDPISGHATLYWYRQILGQGPELLVQFQDESVVDDSQLPKDRFSAERLKGVDSTLKIQPAELGDSAMYLCASSTQRDQPQHFGDGTRLSIL.